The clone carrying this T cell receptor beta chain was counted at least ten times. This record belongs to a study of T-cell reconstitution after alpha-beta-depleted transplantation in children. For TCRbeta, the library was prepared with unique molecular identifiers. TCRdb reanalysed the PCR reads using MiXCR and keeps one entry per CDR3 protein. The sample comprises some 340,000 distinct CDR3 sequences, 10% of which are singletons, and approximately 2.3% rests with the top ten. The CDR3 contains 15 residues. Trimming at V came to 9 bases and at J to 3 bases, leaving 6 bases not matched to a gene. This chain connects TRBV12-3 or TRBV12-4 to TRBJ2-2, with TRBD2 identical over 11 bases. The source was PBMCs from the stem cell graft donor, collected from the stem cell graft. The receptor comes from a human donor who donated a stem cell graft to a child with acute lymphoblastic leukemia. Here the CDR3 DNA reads TGTGCCAGTACCCAGGGACTAGCGGACACCGGGGAGCTGTTTTTT. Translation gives CASTQGLADTGELFF.